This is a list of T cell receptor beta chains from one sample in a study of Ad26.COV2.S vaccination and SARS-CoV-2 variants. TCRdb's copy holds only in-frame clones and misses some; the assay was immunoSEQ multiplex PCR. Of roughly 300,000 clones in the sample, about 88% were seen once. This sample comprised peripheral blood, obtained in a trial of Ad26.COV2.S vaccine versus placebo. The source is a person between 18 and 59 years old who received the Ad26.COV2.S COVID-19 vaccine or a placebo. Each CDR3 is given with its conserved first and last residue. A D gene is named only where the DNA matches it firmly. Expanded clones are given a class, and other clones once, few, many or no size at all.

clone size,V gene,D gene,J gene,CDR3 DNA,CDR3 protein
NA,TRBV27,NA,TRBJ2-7,TGTGCCAGCAGAAAAGCCCCCGGACAGTACGAGCAGTACTTC,CASRKAPGQYEQYF
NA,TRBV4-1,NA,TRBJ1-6,TGCGCCAGCAGCCAAGAGGGGGGCACCTATAATTCACCCCTCCACTTT,CASSQEGGTYNSPLHF
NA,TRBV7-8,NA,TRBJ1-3,TGTGCCAGCAGCTTAGTTGCAGGGGCCACCTCTGGAAACACCATATATTTT,CASSLVAGATSGNTIYF
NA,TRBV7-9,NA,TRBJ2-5,TGTGCCAGCAGCACTCAGACTACCAAAGAGACCCAGTACTTC,CASSTQTTKETQYF
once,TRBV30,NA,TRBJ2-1,TGTGCCCTAGAAAGGGGGCGGGAGTTAGATGAGCAGTTCTTC,CALERGRELDEQFF
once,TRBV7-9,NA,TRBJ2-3,TGTGCCAGCATCCTACCAGAGACTAGCACAGATACGCAGTATTTT,CASILPETSTDTQYF
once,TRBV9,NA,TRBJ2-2,TGTGCCAGCAGCGTCTTTAGACAGGCAGAGGCCGGGGAGCTGTTTTTT,CASSVFRQAEAGELFF
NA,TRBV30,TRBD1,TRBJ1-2,TGTGCCTGGAGTCAGGGGGGCACCTATGGCTACACCTTC,CAWSQGGTYGYTF
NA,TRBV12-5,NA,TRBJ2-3,TGTGCTAGTGGTTTGGGACAGAGCACAGATACGCAGTATTTT,CASGLGQSTDTQYF
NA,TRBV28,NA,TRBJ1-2,TGTGCCAGCAGTTTCCCTCTTGGGGTTTTGGACTATGGCTACACCTTC,CASSFPLGVLDYGYTF
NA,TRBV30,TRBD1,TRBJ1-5,TGTGCCTGGCCCCAGGGGGGGCCGCATTGGCCCCAGCATTTT,CAWPQGGPHWPQHF
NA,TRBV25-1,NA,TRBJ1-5,TGTGCCAGCTGTGACCAGGGCGCGGATCAGCCCCAGCATTTT,CASCDQGADQPQHF
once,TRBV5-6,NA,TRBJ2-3,TGTGCCAGCACCAGAATAGTGGGTTCATCAGATACGCAGTATTTT,CASTRIVGSSDTQYF
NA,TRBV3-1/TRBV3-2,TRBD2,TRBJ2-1,TGTGCCAGCAGCCCATCAGCGGGGGGACCCTACAATGAGCAGTTCTTC,CASSPSAGGPYNEQFF
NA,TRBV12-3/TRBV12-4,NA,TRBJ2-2,TGTGCCAGCAGTCCCCTAAACCCCGGGGAGCTGTTTTTT,CASSPLNPGELFF
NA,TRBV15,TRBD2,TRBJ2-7,TGTGCCACCAGCAGAGATCTGTCGGTCTTAACTAGCGGGAGGGCCGAAGAGCAGTACTTC,CATSRDLSVLTSGRAEEQYF
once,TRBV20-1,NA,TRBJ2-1,TGCAGTGCGAGTAGGACAGCCCTCGGTAAGGAGCAGTTCTTC,CSASRTALGKEQFF